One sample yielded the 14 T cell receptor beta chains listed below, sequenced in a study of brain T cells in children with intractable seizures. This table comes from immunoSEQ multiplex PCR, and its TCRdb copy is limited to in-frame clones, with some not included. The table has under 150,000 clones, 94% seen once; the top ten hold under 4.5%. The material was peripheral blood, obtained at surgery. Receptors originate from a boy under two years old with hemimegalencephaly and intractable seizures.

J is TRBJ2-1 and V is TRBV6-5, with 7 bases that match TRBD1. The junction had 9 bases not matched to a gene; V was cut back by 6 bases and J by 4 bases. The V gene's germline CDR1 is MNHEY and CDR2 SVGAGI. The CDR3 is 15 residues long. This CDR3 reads CASSLWGTAYNEQFF. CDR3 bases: TGTGCCAGCAGCCTGTGGGGGACAGCTTACAATGAGCAGTTCTTC.

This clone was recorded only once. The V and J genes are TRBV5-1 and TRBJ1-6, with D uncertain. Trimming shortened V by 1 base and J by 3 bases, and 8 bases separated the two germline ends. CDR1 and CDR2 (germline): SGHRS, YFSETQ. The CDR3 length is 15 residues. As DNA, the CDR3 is TGCGCCAGCAGCTTGTCCGACAACTATAATTCACCCCTCCACTTT. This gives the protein CASSLSDNYNSPLHF. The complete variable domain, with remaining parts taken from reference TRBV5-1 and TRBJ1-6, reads KAGVTQTPRYLIKTRGQQVTLSCSPISGHRSVSWYQQTPGQGLQFLFEYFSETQRNKGNFPGRFSGRQFSNSRSEMNVSTLELGDSALYLCASSLSDNYNSPLHFGNGTRLTVT.

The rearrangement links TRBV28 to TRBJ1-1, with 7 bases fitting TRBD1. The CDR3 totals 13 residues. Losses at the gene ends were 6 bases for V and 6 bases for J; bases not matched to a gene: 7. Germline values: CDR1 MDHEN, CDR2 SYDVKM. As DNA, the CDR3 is TGTGCCAGCAGGTCTCAGGGGGTGCCTGAAGCTTTCTTT. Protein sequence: CASRSQGVPEAFF.

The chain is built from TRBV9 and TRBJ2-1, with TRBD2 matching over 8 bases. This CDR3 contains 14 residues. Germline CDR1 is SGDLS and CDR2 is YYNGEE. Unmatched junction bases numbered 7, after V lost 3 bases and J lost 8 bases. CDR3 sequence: CASSDGTRFYEQFF. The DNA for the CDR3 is TGTGCCAGCAGCGACGGGACTAGGTTCTATGAGCAGTTCTTC.

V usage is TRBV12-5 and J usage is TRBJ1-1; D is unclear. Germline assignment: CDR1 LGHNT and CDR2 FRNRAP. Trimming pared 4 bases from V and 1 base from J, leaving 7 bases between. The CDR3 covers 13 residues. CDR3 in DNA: TGTGCTAGTGGTTCGCGGGAGAACACTGAAGCTTTCTTT. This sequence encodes CASGSRENTEAFF.

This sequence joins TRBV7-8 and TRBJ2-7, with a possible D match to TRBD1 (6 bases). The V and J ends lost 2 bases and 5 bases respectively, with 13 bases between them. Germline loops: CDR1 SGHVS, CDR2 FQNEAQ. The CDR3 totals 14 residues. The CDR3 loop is CASSLSRGFHEQYF. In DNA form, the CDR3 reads TGTGCCAGCAGCTTAAGTAGGGGGTTCCACGAGCAGTACTTC.

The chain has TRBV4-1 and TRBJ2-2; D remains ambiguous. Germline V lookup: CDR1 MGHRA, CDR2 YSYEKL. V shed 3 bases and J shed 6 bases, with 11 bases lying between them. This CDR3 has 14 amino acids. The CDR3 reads CASSHHPRAGELFF. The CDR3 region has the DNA TGCGCCAGCAGCCACCACCCCCGGGCCGGGGAGCTGTTTTTT.

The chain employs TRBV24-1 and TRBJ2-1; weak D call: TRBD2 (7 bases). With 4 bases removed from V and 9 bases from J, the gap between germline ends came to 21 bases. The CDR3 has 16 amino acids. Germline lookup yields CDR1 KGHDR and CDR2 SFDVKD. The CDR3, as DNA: TGTGCCACCAGTGACCCGTTTAGGGGGAGGGCTCCTGAGCAGTTCTTC. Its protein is CATSDPFRGRAPEQFF.

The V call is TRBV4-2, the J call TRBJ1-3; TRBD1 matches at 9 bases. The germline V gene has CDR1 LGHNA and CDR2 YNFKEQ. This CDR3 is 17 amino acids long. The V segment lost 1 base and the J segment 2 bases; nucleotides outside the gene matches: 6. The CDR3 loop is CASSQVSGTGTGNTIYF. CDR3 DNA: TGTGCCAGCAGCCAAGTATCCGGGACAGGGACTGGAAACACCATATATTTT.

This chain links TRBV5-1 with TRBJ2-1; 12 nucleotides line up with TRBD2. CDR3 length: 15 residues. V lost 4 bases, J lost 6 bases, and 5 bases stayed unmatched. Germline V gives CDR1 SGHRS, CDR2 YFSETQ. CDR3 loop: CASSTGLAGTNEQFF. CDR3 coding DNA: TGCGCCAGCAGCACCGGACTAGCGGGGACCAATGAGCAGTTCTTC.

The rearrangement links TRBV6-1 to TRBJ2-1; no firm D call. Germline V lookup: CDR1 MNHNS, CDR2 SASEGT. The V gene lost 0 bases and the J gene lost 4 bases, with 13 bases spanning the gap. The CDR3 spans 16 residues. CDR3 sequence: CASSEALLVPYNEQFF. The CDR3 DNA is TGTGCCAGCAGTGAAGCGCTATTAGTTCCTTACAATGAGCAGTTCTTC.

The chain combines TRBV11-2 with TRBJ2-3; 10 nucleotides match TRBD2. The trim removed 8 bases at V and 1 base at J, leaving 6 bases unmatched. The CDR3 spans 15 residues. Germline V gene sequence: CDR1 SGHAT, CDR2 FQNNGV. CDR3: CASGYGLAGTDTQYF. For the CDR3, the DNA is TGTGCCAGCGGATACGGACTAGCGGGCACAGATACGCAGTATTTT. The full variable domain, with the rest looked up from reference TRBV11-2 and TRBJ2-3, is EAGVAQSPRYKIIEKRQSVAFWCNPISGHATLYWYQQILGQGPKLLIQFQNNGVVDDSQLPKDRFSAERLKGVDSTLKIQPAKLEDSAVYLCASGYGLAGTDTQYFGPGTRLTVL.

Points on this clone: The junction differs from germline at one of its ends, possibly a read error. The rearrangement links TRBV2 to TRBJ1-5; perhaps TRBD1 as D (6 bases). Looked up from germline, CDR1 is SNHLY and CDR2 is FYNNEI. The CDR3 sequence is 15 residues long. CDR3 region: CASREGGARNQPQHF. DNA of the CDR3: TGTGCCAGCAGAGAAGGGGGGGCGCGAAATCAGCCCCAGCATTTT.

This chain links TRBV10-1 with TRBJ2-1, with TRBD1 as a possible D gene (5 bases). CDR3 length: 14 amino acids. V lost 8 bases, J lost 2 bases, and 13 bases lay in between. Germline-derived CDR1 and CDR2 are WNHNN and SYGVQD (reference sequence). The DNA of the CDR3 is TGCGCCAGCTGGCCCCAGGGAACCTACAATGAGCAGTTCTTC. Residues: CASWPQGTYNEQFF.